Listed below are T cell receptor beta chains from one sample, sequenced in a study of shared clonotypes between healthy human individuals. Data came from immunoSEQ multiplex PCR; TCRdb stores just in-frame clones and leaves some out. The data show approximately 600,000 clones, roughly 95% seen once. Sequences were obtained from naive CD8+ T cells sorted from blood. The origin of the receptors is a woman in her 30s in good health. Both conserved end residues are part of each CDR3. D genes are given only for firm matches. The listing skips clone size in some rows; elsewhere it reads once, few, many or a size class.

clone size: few
D gene: TRBD1
V gene: TRBV6-1
J gene: TRBJ2-7
CDR3 DNA: TGTGCCAGCAGTGAAGGCGCAGGGGGCGAAAAAGGGCTAAGCTACGAGCAGTACTTC
CDR3 protein: CASSEGAGGEKGLSYEQYF

clone size: once
D gene: -
V gene: TRBV7-9
J gene: TRBJ2-7
CDR3 DNA: TGTGCCAGCAGCCAACCGGGCGAGCAGTACTTC
CDR3 protein: CASSQPGEQYF

clone size: -
D gene: -
V gene: TRBV5-6
J gene: TRBJ2-7
CDR3 DNA: TGTGCCAGCAGCTTGGCAGGACGATCATACGAGCAGTACTTC
CDR3 protein: CASSLAGRSYEQYF

clone size: -
D gene: TRBD1
V gene: TRBV5-6
J gene: TRBJ2-6
CDR3 DNA: TGTGCCAGCAGCTGGGGGACAGGGGCCTCTGGGGCCAACGTCCTGACTTTC
CDR3 protein: CASSWGTGASGANVLTF

clone size: -
D gene: TRBD2
V gene: TRBV2
J gene: TRBJ2-1
CDR3 DNA: TGTGCCAGCAGTGATGATCCTAGCGGGAGGGCCCGTCCCTACAATGAGCAGTTCTTC
CDR3 protein: CASSDDPSGRARPYNEQFF

clone size: -
D gene: -
V gene: TRBV27
J gene: TRBJ2-3
CDR3 DNA: TGTGCCAGCAGTTGGAACAGTGGCACAGATACGCAGTATTTT
CDR3 protein: CASSWNSGTDTQYF

clone size: -
D gene: -
V gene: TRBV9
J gene: TRBJ1-1
CDR3 DNA: TGTGCCAGCAGTAGGACAGCGAACACTGAAGCTTTCTTT
CDR3 protein: CASSRTANTEAFF

clone size: -
D gene: -
V gene: TRBV28
J gene: TRBJ2-4
CDR3 DNA: TGTGCCAGCAGTTTCCCCCCTTGGGGCAAAAACATTCAGTACTTC
CDR3 protein: CASSFPPWGKNIQYF

clone size: -
D gene: TRBD1
V gene: TRBV19
J gene: TRBJ2-7
CDR3 DNA: TGTGCCAGTAGTTCACAGGGGACGGGCTACGAGCAGTACTTC
CDR3 protein: CASSSQGTGYEQYF

clone size: -
D gene: -
V gene: TRBV4-2
J gene: TRBJ1-6
CDR3 DNA: TGTGCCAGCAGCCAAGATCTTCGGGACTTATATAATTCACCCCTCCACTTT
CDR3 protein: CASSQDLRDLYNSPLHF

clone size: -
D gene: -
V gene: TRBV13
J gene: TRBJ2-5
CDR3 DNA: TGTGCCAGCAGCCCCAGTCTCACCCAAGAGACCCAGTACTTC
CDR3 protein: CASSPSLTQETQYF

clone size: -
D gene: -
V gene: TRBV5-1
J gene: TRBJ2-1
CDR3 DNA: TGCGCCAGCAGCTCCCCGTGGAACAATGAGCAGTTCTTC
CDR3 protein: CASSSPWNNEQFF

clone size: -
D gene: TRBD1
V gene: TRBV29-1
J gene: TRBJ2-3
CDR3 DNA: TGCAGCGCCGAGGGGGGACAGGGAACGTTTGATACGCAGTATTTT
CDR3 protein: CSAEGGQGTFDTQYF

clone size: -
D gene: -
V gene: TRBV6-5
J gene: TRBJ2-7
CDR3 DNA: TGTGCCATCGGTACGGGGACCCCCTCCTACGAGCAGTACTTC
CDR3 protein: CAIGTGTPSYEQYF

clone size: -
D gene: -
V gene: TRBV5-6
J gene: TRBJ1-5
CDR3 DNA: TGTGCCAGCAGCTTTGCCGATCAGCCCCAGCATTTT
CDR3 protein: CASSFADQPQHF

clone size: -
D gene: TRBD1
V gene: TRBV7-8
J gene: TRBJ2-1
CDR3 DNA: TGTGCCAGCAGCTCACGACAGGGTAGGTACAATGAGCAGTTCTTC
CDR3 protein: CASSSRQGRYNEQFF

clone size: -
D gene: -
V gene: TRBV28
J gene: TRBJ2-5
CDR3 DNA: TGTGCCAGCAGTAAGGGCGGGTCCTCGGGGGAGCAGTACTTC
CDR3 protein: CASSKGGSSGEQYF

clone size: once
D gene: TRBD2
V gene: TRBV6-4
J gene: TRBJ2-1
CDR3 DNA: TGTGCCAGCAGTACCACCGGACTAGCGGGAGACAATGAGCAGTTCTTC
CDR3 protein: CASSTTGLAGDNEQFF

clone size: -
D gene: -
V gene: TRBV11-2
J gene: TRBJ1-5
CDR3 DNA: TGTGCCAGCAGCTTAGGGGGGCTGGGACCGAGAGGCAATCAGCCCCAGCATTTT
CDR3 protein: CASSLGGLGPRGNQPQHF

clone size: -
D gene: -
V gene: TRBV7-9
J gene: TRBJ2-1
CDR3 DNA: TGTGCCAGCAGCTTAGTGTTCGGAAGCTCCTACAATGAGCAGTTCTTC
CDR3 protein: CASSLVFGSSYNEQFF

clone size: -
D gene: -
V gene: TRBV27
J gene: TRBJ1-2
CDR3 DNA: TGTGCCAGCAGTTTTCAGGGAAGCTATGGCTACACCTTC
CDR3 protein: CASSFQGSYGYTF

clone size: -
D gene: TRBD2
V gene: TRBV2
J gene: TRBJ2-5
CDR3 DNA: TGTGCCAGGGGGACTAGCGGGAGCGAGACCCAGTACTTC
CDR3 protein: CARGTSGSETQYF

clone size: once
D gene: -
V gene: TRBV7-9
J gene: TRBJ2-1
CDR3 DNA: TGTGCCAGCAGCTTAGCGGGAGAGGCCAACAATGAGCAGTTCTTC
CDR3 protein: CASSLAGEANNEQFF

clone size: -
D gene: TRBD1
V gene: TRBV29-1
J gene: TRBJ2-7
CDR3 DNA: TGCAGCGTTGGGACAGGGAGGAACGAGCAGTACTTC
CDR3 protein: CSVGTGRNEQYF

clone size: -
D gene: -
V gene: TRBV25-1
J gene: TRBJ1-1
CDR3 DNA: TGTGCCAGCAGTGTGGTAGGGGAAGGTATTCGCACTGAAGCTTTCTTT
CDR3 protein: CASSVVGEGIRTEAFF

clone size: -
D gene: TRBD1
V gene: TRBV6-5
J gene: TRBJ1-2
CDR3 DNA: TGTGCCAGCACCAAGGACAGGGGTGAGGGCTACACCTTC
CDR3 protein: CASTKDRGEGYTF

clone size: -
D gene: TRBD2
V gene: TRBV4-2
J gene: TRBJ2-5
CDR3 DNA: TGTGCCAGCAGCCCGCGGACTAGCGGGAGTGAGGAGACCCAGTACTTC
CDR3 protein: CASSPRTSGSEETQYF

clone size: -
D gene: TRBD1
V gene: TRBV19
J gene: TRBJ1-5
CDR3 DNA: TGTGCCAGTAGCCCAGGGGGGAGTCAGCCCCAGCATTTT
CDR3 protein: CASSPGGSQPQHF

clone size: -
D gene: -
V gene: TRBV5-6
J gene: TRBJ1-5
CDR3 DNA: TGTGCCAGCAGCTTTTCAGGGGCTGGAAGCAATCAGCCCCAGCATTTT
CDR3 protein: CASSFSGAGSNQPQHF

clone size: -
D gene: -
V gene: TRBV7-2
J gene: TRBJ2-7
CDR3 DNA: TGTGCCAGCAGCCCCTCCTGGGTCGGGAACTACGAGCAGTACTTC
CDR3 protein: CASSPSWVGNYEQYF

clone size: -
D gene: TRBD2
V gene: TRBV27
J gene: TRBJ2-5
CDR3 DNA: TGTGCCAGCAGTTTATCGCGGGGGTTCAAAGAGACCCAGTACTTC
CDR3 protein: CASSLSRGFKETQYF

clone size: -
D gene: -
V gene: TRBV5-1
J gene: TRBJ1-1
CDR3 DNA: TGCGCCAGCAGCCAGAACTTAGGGGGTAACACTGAAGCTTTCTTT
CDR3 protein: CASSQNLGGNTEAFF

clone size: -
D gene: -
V gene: TRBV7-9
J gene: TRBJ1-2
CDR3 DNA: TGTGCCAGCAGCTCCGGGACGGTAATCTATGGCTACACCTTC
CDR3 protein: CASSSGTVIYGYTF

clone size: few
D gene: -
V gene: TRBV11-2
J gene: TRBJ2-7
CDR3 DNA: TGTGCCAGCAGCTTACTAGGGGAGGAAGAGCAGTACTTC
CDR3 protein: CASSLLGEEEQYF

clone size: -
D gene: -
V gene: TRBV19
J gene: TRBJ2-1
CDR3 DNA: TGTGCCAGTAGTATAACGGGGGCGTCCTACAATGAGCAGTTCTTC
CDR3 protein: CASSITGASYNEQFF

clone size: -
D gene: -
V gene: TRBV27
J gene: TRBJ2-1
CDR3 DNA: TGTGCCAGCAGTTTGGGGGCGGGCGAGCAGTTCTTC
CDR3 protein: CASSLGAGEQFF

clone size: -
D gene: -
V gene: TRBV9
J gene: TRBJ2-5
CDR3 DNA: TGTGCCAGCAGCGTAGACGGCTTATTAGAAGAGACCCAGTACTTC
CDR3 protein: CASSVDGLLEETQYF

clone size: -
D gene: -
V gene: TRBV6-5
J gene: TRBJ2-7
CDR3 DNA: TGTGCCAGCAGCGAGTGGGACACGGGGTCCTACGAGCAGTACTTC
CDR3 protein: CASSEWDTGSYEQYF

clone size: -
D gene: -
V gene: TRBV11-2
J gene: TRBJ1-5
CDR3 DNA: TGTGCCAGCAGCTTAGCGGCAGGACTTAAGAATCAGCCCCAGCATTTT
CDR3 protein: CASSLAAGLKNQPQHF

clone size: -
D gene: -
V gene: TRBV27
J gene: TRBJ2-7
CDR3 DNA: TGTGCCAGCAGTTTAAGTGCCAGGGCCTACGAGCAGTACTTC
CDR3 protein: CASSLSARAYEQYF

clone size: few
D gene: TRBD2
V gene: TRBV10-1
J gene: TRBJ2-1
CDR3 DNA: TGCGCCAGCAGTGAGTCGACTAGCGGGATGCAGTTCTTC
CDR3 protein: CASSESTSGMQFF

clone size: -
D gene: TRBD2
V gene: TRBV19
J gene: TRBJ2-5
CDR3 DNA: TGTGCCAGTAGTATAGATTTGAAGCGGGAGGGCCCAGAGACCCAGTACTTC
CDR3 protein: CASSIDLKREGPETQYF

clone size: -
D gene: TRBD2
V gene: TRBV4-1
J gene: TRBJ2-5
CDR3 DNA: TGCGCCAGCAGCCAAGAGGGGGGGACCCAAGAGACCCAGTACTTC
CDR3 protein: CASSQEGGTQETQYF

clone size: -
D gene: -
V gene: TRBV2
J gene: TRBJ1-5
CDR3 DNA: TGTGCCAGCAGTTTAGGACAGATGAATCAGCCCCAGCATTTT
CDR3 protein: CASSLGQMNQPQHF

clone size: few
D gene: -
V gene: TRBV7-9
J gene: TRBJ2-2
CDR3 DNA: TGTGCCAGCAGCTTAGTCACCGGGGAGCTGTTTTTT
CDR3 protein: CASSLVTGELFF

clone size: -
D gene: -
V gene: TRBV5-1
J gene: TRBJ2-3
CDR3 DNA: TGCGCCAGCAGCTTTCGAGGGGCGGCCGACACAGATACGCAGTATTTT
CDR3 protein: CASSFRGAADTDTQYF

clone size: -
D gene: -
V gene: TRBV11-3
J gene: TRBJ2-7
CDR3 DNA: TGTGCCAGCAGCCTACCAGCGGACCTAGTCGACGAGCAGTACTTC
CDR3 protein: CASSLPADLVDEQYF

clone size: -
D gene: -
V gene: TRBV13
J gene: TRBJ2-7
CDR3 DNA: TGTGCCAGCAGCTTAGGAAGTGGCTCCGAGCAGTACTTC
CDR3 protein: CASSLGSGSEQYF

clone size: -
D gene: TRBD2
V gene: TRBV7-9
J gene: TRBJ2-1
CDR3 DNA: TGTGCCAGCAGCTTGTCTAGCGGGAGTAACAATGAGCAGTTCTTC
CDR3 protein: CASSLSSGSNNEQFF

clone size: -
D gene: -
V gene: TRBV5-4
J gene: TRBJ2-5
CDR3 DNA: TGTGCCAGCAGTGGGGGGGACAGTGGGGAGACCCAGTACTTC
CDR3 protein: CASSGGDSGETQYF

clone size: -
D gene: -
V gene: TRBV27
J gene: TRBJ1-2
CDR3 DNA: TGTGCCAGCAGTTTTACGGGGGCTAACTATGGCTACACCTTC
CDR3 protein: CASSFTGANYGYTF